This T cell receptor beta chain is drawn from a study of STAT5B mutations in CD4+ large granular lymphocyte leukemia (dated by TCRdb to between 2021 and 2024). For the study in its entirety: When cryopreserved patient cells were available, CD8+ cells were depleted as a first step, and selection with anti-CD4 microbeads followed. TCRbeta repertoires of CD4+ T-cell large granular lymphocyte leukemia patients were compared with those of healthy blood donors. Flow cytometry on FACSCanto II or FACSVerse showed that the purified fractions were more than 95% pure among lymphocytes. Results the study describes overall, beyond this receptor: Data were not HLA-matched; higher clonality in CD4+ versus CD8+ T-LGLL could reflect the relatively small sample size. TRBV06-family usage was enriched among the top patient clones (8/27) compared with healthy controls (2/35). Main leukemic clonotypes were private to each patient, although roughly 25% of the main leukemic clonotypes were found at low frequency in the non-leukemic repertoires of other patients. Compared with healthy CD4+ repertoires, CD4-sorted patient repertoires appeared more clonal, and this difference remained even after the putative leukemic clones were removed. The sources of patient cells varied, and only five to seven CD4-sorted patient samples were included in the clonality comparison with healthy controls.

As concerns this clone: Its cognate antigen has yet to be identified. No base quality information exists; no much larger clone differs at one position.

V lost 6 bases and J lost 0 bases; the stretch between them is 12 bases long. CDR1 and CDR2, per the germline V gene, are SGHAT and FQNNGV. The CDR3 spans 15 residues, from the cysteine through the phenylalanine. Only the CDR3 region is kept as DNA, spanning 45 bases read in frame from base 1. CD4+ T-LGLL patients were recruited from hematology units in Padova (Italy), Helsinki (Finland) and Shinshu (Japan). Patient samples were bead-purified CD4+, CD4+CD8+, CD57+ or CD56+ fractions, or unselected PBMC, depending on sample availability. Deep amplicon sequencing of the same DNA produced somatic STAT5B mutation profiles, and these profiles were combined with the patient TCRbeta data. All TCR-sequenced material derived from peripheral blood: patient blood samples and healthy donor buffy coats. Ficoll-Hypaque gradient centrifugation was used to isolate peripheral blood mononuclear cells. The Gentra Puregene Cell and Tissue kit was used to extract genomic DNA, and a Qubit 2.0 fluorometer was used to measure the amount of genomic DNA.

TCRbeta rearrangements were sequenced from genomic DNA using the immunoSEQ assay at survey resolution. In the authors' own workflow: Any clonotype making up more than 5% of the repertoire was considered a putative leukemic clone, which gave around 64 such clones in roughly 28 patients. In the TCR sequencing data, the smallest productive clonotype frequency that could be detected was 2.59 x 10-5. Only productive TCRbeta rearrangements, defined as complete and in-frame sequences, were included in the analyses. Sample clonality was computed as Simpson clonality in the immunoSEQ Analyzer version 3.0. Clones were binned by frequency as very rare, small, medium, large (1-20%) or hyperexpanded (>20%). Generation probabilities were estimated with OLGA 1.2.3, V-gene circos plots were made with VDJtools, specificities were searched in VDJdb, and CDR3 motifs were identified with GLIPH. This immuneACCESS table, as held by TCRdb, lists in-frame sequences with V and J called but not all clones. Of the missing ones, under half trace to an unresolved V gene in checked studies; the others have no known cause. V and J calls plus clone size are reproduced from that table; the DNA served to infer D and trimming. The sample includes 6,000 or so clones, with about two thirds observed a single time. In total, the top ten clones hold approximately 2% of the sample.

The origin of this receptor is a woman in her 70s with CD4+ T-cell large granular lymphocyte leukemia. Sequences were obtained from PBMCs. The chain links TRBV11-2 with TRBJ2-1; a tentative D call is TRBD1 (6 bases match). The nucleotides are TGTGCCAGCAGTAAAGACAGGAGCTCCTACAATGAGCAGTTCTTC. This yields the protein CASSKDRSSYNEQFF.